This T cell receptor (beta chain) was captured by sequencing in a study of OX40 agonist ivuxolimab in advanced cancers. The sample holds a few counts of this clone. TCRdb's copy holds only in-frame clones and misses some; the assay was immunoSEQ multiplex PCR. The data contain some 70,000 clones, 91% of them singletons. The specimen was CD4+ or CD8+ T cells sorted from blood, collected in a trial of the OX40 agonist ivuxolimab. The clonotype was recovered from an adult with an advanced solid tumor such as melanoma, head and neck, liver or kidney cancer.

The CDR3 nucleotides read TGCAGTGCTAGAGGAAGCTATGAAGCTTTCTTT. It specifies CSARGSYEAFF. V and J are TRBV20-1 and TRBJ1-1; D remains unclear. Trimming left V 1 base short and J 7 bases short, with 7 bases between. Germline assignment: CDR1 DFQATT and CDR2 SNEGSKA (reference sequence). CDR3 length: 11 residues.